Shown below are 18 T cell receptor beta chains from a single sample sequenced in a study of PD-L1 blockade in urothelial cancer. The sample's time point: pretreatment peripheral blood. TCRdb's table, derived via immunoSEQ multiplex PCR, lists solely in-frame clones and lacks some. The sample carries 90,000 to 100,000 clones, around 90% recorded once. This material consisted of PBMCs, taken around atezolizumab (anti-PD-L1) treatment. Source of these receptors: a man in his sixties with urothelial cancer.

This chain joins TRBV5-5 and TRBJ2-7; D is perhaps TRBD1 (6 bases). CDR3 length: 15 residues. V lost 0 bases to trimming and J lost 5 bases, with 15 bases between them. Germline CDR1 SGHKS, CDR2 YYEKEE (reference sequence). CDR3 coding DNA: TGTGCCAGCAGCTTGGCGCGGCAGGGGTTCGACGAGCAGTACTTC. This gives the protein CASSLARQGFDEQYF. The full variable domain, its missing parts supplied by reference TRBV5-5 and TRBJ2-7, is DAGVTQSPTHLIKTRGQQVTLRCSPISGHKSVSWYQQVLGQGPQFIFQYYEKEERGRGNFPDRFSARQFPNYSSELNVNALLLGDSALYLCASSLARQGFDEQYFGPGTRLTVT.

This rearrangement joins TRBV5-1 to TRBJ2-7; TRBD2 aligns across 7 bases. The CDR3 spans 13 residues. V was pared by 3 bases and J by 3 bases, with 3 bases of the junction left unmatched. Germline V CDR1 and CDR2: SGHRS, YFSETQ. CDR3 amino acids: CASSSSSGYEQYF. The CDR3 DNA sequence: TGCGCCAGCAGCTCCTCTAGCGGCTACGAGCAGTACTTC. The complete variable domain, with remaining parts taken from reference TRBV5-1 and TRBJ2-7, reads KAGVTQTPRYLIKTRGQQVTLSCSPISGHRSVSWYQQTPGQGLQFLFEYFSETQRNKGNFPGRFSGRQFSNSRSEMNVSTLELGDSALYLCASSSSSGYEQYFGPGTRLTVT.

The rearrangement joins TRBV10-2 to TRBJ1-1; possible D gene TRBD1, 5 bases. Trimming pared 8 bases from V and 4 bases from J, leaving 14 bases between. CDR1 is WSHSY, CDR2 SAAADI, per germline. This CDR3 contains 13 residues. As DNA, the CDR3 is TGCGCCAGCTCCCAGGGTTCAGGCACTGAAGCTTTCTTT. This gives the protein CASSQGSGTEAFF.

This clone occurred once. The DNA of the CDR3 is TGCGCCAGCAGCTTTAGTCTAGCGGGCGCAGATACGCAGTATTTT. Its translation: CASSFSLAGADTQYF. V and J are TRBV5-1 and TRBJ2-3, with TRBD2 matching over 8 bases. V lost 2 bases and J lost 4; bases outside the gene matches: 6. Germline V gives CDR1 SGHRS, CDR2 YFSETQ. CDR3 size: 15 residues.

The rearrangement joins TRBV9 to TRBJ2-1; 7 nucleotides align to TRBD2. The CDR3 length is 17 residues. Trimming at V came to 0 bases and at J to 2 bases, leaving 8 bases not matched to a gene. CDR1 and CDR2 from the germline V gene are SGDLS and YYNGEE. CDR3 in amino acids: CASSVGLAATPYNEQFF. In DNA form, the CDR3 reads TGTGCCAGCAGCGTAGGTCTAGCGGCTACCCCCTACAATGAGCAGTTCTTC.

V is TRBV5-1 and J is TRBJ2-1; D may be TRBD2 (6 bases). The CDR3 totals 16 residues. V was shortened by 8 bases and J by 9 bases, with 27 bases between the two germline ends. Germline CDR1 and CDR2: SGHRS and YFSETQ. The CDR3 protein is CASNSSPGLFGGEQFF. The CDR3, as DNA: TGCGCCAGTAATAGCTCTCCGGGACTTTTTGGTGGTGAGCAGTTCTTC.

In this sample, this clone turned up a few times. The chain uses TRBV5-8 and TRBJ1-1; D is possibly TRBD1 (6 bases). The CDR3 length is 15 residues. CDR1 SGHTS and CDR2 YDEGEE come from the germline V gene. Trimming removed 1 base from V and 4 bases from J, with 14 bases in between. The CDR3 loop reads CASSLSGGVPTEAFF. The CDR3 coding sequence is TGTGCCAGCAGCTTGAGTGGGGGCGTTCCCACTGAAGCTTTCTTT. The full variable domain, its missing parts supplied by reference TRBV5-8 and TRBJ1-1, is EAGVTQSPTHLIKTRGQQATLRCSPISGHTSVYWYQQALGLGLQFLLWYDEGEERNRGNFPPRFSGRQFPNYSSELNVNALELEDSALYLCASSLSGGVPTEAFFGQGTRLTVV.

The chain links TRBV4-3 to TRBJ1-1; 9 bases are shared with TRBD1. With 0 bases clipped from V and 9 bases from J, the junction kept 8 bases outside the gene matches. Germline V CDR1 and CDR2: LGHNA, YSLEER. CDR3 size: 15 residues. The CDR3 loop is CASSQDAGQGTQAFF. For the CDR3, the DNA is TGCGCCAGCAGCCAAGATGCGGGACAGGGAACCCAAGCTTTCTTT.

The chain recombines TRBV27 with TRBJ2-5, with unresolved D. Germline values: CDR1 MNHEY, CDR2 SMNVEV (reference sequence). This CDR3 comprises 13 residues. The V and J ends lost 6 bases and 0 bases respectively, with 8 bases between them. The CDR3 here is CASSEQNQETQYF. DNA for the CDR3: TGTGCCAGCAGCGAACAGAACCAAGAGACCCAGTACTTC.

J is TRBJ2-7 and V is TRBV4-1, with 8 bases lining up with TRBD1. The germline V gene has CDR1 MGHRA and CDR2 YSYEKL. Trimming took 0 bases from V and 6 from J; bases not matched to a gene: 7. The CDR3 extends over 15 amino acids. CDR3 in DNA: TGCGCCAGCAGCCAAGAGGGACAGGTGTCGGGCGAGCAGTACTTC. Translation gives CASSQEGQVSGEQYF.

This clone was recorded only once. The genes are TRBV9 and TRBJ2-7; 10 nucleotides line up with TRBD2. CDR1 is SGDLS and CDR2 is YYNGEE in the germline V gene. The trim removed 0 bases at V and 4 bases at J, leaving 4 bases unmatched. The length of the CDR3 is 15 residues. CDR3 protein: CASSVGTSGVYEQYF. The CDR3 region has the DNA TGTGCCAGCAGCGTAGGGACTAGCGGAGTTTACGAGCAGTACTTC.

This clone was recorded only once. The chain has TRBV6-5 and TRBJ1-1; no clear D. With 5 bases removed from V and 0 bases from J, the gap between germline ends came to 13 bases. Germline V lookup: CDR1 MNHEY, CDR2 SVGAGI. The CDR3 spans 15 residues. CDR3 coding DNA: TGTGCCAGCAGTCCCTTTGAGGGTCTGAACACTGAAGCTTTCTTT. This encodes CASSPFEGLNTEAFF.

The V gene is TRBV9, the J gene TRBJ1-3, with D maybe TRBD1 (6 bases). Germline V gives CDR1 SGDLS, CDR2 YYNGEE. V gave up 4 bases and J gave up 0 bases, with 14 bases separating them. The CDR3 has 16 residues. CDR3 loop: CASSPVTGLSGNTIYF. CDR3 sequence (DNA): TGTGCCAGCAGCCCAGTGACAGGCCTCTCTGGAAACACCATATATTTT.

This clone was observed a few times. The chain carries TRBV7-9 and TRBJ1-2; 8 positions agree with TRBD1. V was pared by 5 bases and J by 6 bases, with 11 bases of the junction left unmatched. There are 15 residues in the CDR3. CDR1 and CDR2 from the germline V gene are SEHNR and FQNEAQ (reference sequence). The CDR3 bases are TGTGCCAGCAGCACGGCTGGACAGGGCTTCCATGGCTACACCTTC. Amino acids: CASSTAGQGFHGYTF.

The rearrangement joins TRBV29-1 to TRBJ2-7, with D perhaps matching TRBD2 (5 bases). CDR3 length: 10 residues. CDR1 and CDR2 from the germline V gene are SQVTM and ANQGSEA. The germline V and J ends were trimmed by 6 bases and 6 bases, with 9 bases remaining between them. DNA of the CDR3: TGCAGCGTAGCCGCGGGCGAGCAGTACTTC. Amino acids: CSVAAGEQYF.

V usage is TRBV19 and J usage is TRBJ2-7; a weak D match, TRBD2 (7 bases). CDR3 length: 15 residues. Trimming removed 3 bases at V and 1 base at J, with 13 bases between. Germline V lookup: CDR1 LNHDA, CDR2 SQIVND (reference sequence). This CDR3 reads CASSIGGGASYEQYF. In DNA form, the CDR3 reads TGTGCCAGTAGTATTGGAGGGGGGGCTTCCTACGAGCAGTACTTC.

The chain uses TRBV6-5 and TRBJ2-5, with D perhaps TRBD1 (6 bases). V shed 6 bases and J shed 4 bases, with 18 bases lying between them. CDR1 and CDR2 (germline): MNHEY, SVGAGI. The CDR3 loop spans 15 amino acids. In nucleotides, the CDR3 is TGTGCCAGCAGCATACAGACAGGTGTCGGAGAGACCCAGTACTTC. It translates to CASSIQTGVGETQYF.

The chain joins TRBV9 to TRBJ2-1; D remains unclear. CDR1 SGDLS and CDR2 YYNGEE come from the germline V gene. This CDR3 comprises 16 residues. The V end lost 0 bases, the J end lost 0 bases, and 10 bases lay between the germline ends. CDR3 in amino acids: CASSVEAEPSYNEQFF. The CDR3 DNA is TGTGCCAGCAGCGTAGAGGCGGAGCCCTCCTACAATGAGCAGTTCTTC.